A single sample gave rise to the 7 T cell receptor beta chains below, sequenced in a study of OX40 agonist ivuxolimab in advanced cancers. Method: immunoSEQ multiplex PCR; TCRdb's copy keeps in-frame clones and lacks some. Of about 110,000 clones listed, just over 90% are singletons. The source material was CD4+ or CD8+ T cells sorted from blood, sampled in a trial of the OX40 agonist ivuxolimab. The receptors shown here come from an adult with an advanced solid tumor such as melanoma, head and neck, liver or kidney cancer.

This clone was detected only a few times. The rearrangement uses TRBV30 and TRBJ1-1, with D unclear. Germline loops: CDR1 GTSNPN, CDR2 SVGIG (reference sequence). The CDR3 is 10 amino acids. Trimming stripped 3 bases from V and 11 bases from J, with 10 bases between. The CDR3 loop is CAWRRLGAFF. The CDR3 nucleotides are TGTGCCTGGAGAAGGCTAGGGGCTTTCTTT. The full variable domain, with the rest looked up from reference TRBV30 and TRBJ1-1, is SQTIHQWPATLVQPVGSPLSLECTVEGTSNPNLYWYRQAAGRGLQLLFYSVGIGQISSEVPQNLSASRPQDRQFILSSKKLLLSDSGFYLCAWRRLGAFFGQGTRLTVV.

This clone occurred a few times. Other DNA sequences in the same sample also yield this CDR3. CDR3 nucleotide sequence: TGCGCCAGCAGCTCACAAGAGACCCAGTACTTC. This gives the protein CASSSQETQYF. The genes are TRBV5-1 and TRBJ2-5; D is uncertain. The CDR3 is 11 residues long. V was pared by 3 bases and J by 2 bases, with 2 bases between. Germline assignment: CDR1 SGHRS and CDR2 YFSETQ.

The J gene is TRBJ2-3, the V gene TRBV7-2, with D maybe TRBD2 (5 bases). The CDR3 contains 16 residues. Trimming cost V 1 base and J 6 bases, with 17 bases left between them. CDR1 and CDR2 (germline): SGHTA, FQGNSA. In nucleotides, the CDR3 is TGTGCCAGCAGCTTAGGAATGGCACGGAGGAGGGATACGCAGTATTTT. It yields the protein CASSLGMARRRDTQYF.

The gene calls are TRBV7-9 and TRBJ1-2; no clear D. The CDR3 sequence is 14 residues long. Germline CDR1 and CDR2: SEHNR and FQNEAQ (reference sequence). V was clipped by 2 bases and J by 8 bases, with 15 bases between them. This CDR3 reads CASSLNLRGRGYTF. DNA of the CDR3: TGTGCCAGCAGCTTAAACTTACGGGGTCGAGGCTACACCTTC.

This clone was recorded a few times. This chain uses TRBV27 with TRBJ1-4, with 9 nucleotides matching TRBD1. J gave up 10 bases and V 4 bases, and 7 bases lay outside the gene matches. In germline, CDR1 is MNHEY, CDR2 SMNVEV (reference sequence). This CDR3 is built from 14 residues. CDR3 amino acids: CASSSTGGSGKLFF. CDR3 sequence (DNA): TGTGCCAGCAGTTCTACAGGGGGCAGCGGAAAACTGTTTTTT.

The gene calls are TRBV5-1 and TRBJ1-3; no reliable D call. Trimming pared 1 base from V and 0 bases from J, leaving 8 bases between. Germline V gives CDR1 SGHRS, CDR2 YFSETQ. The CDR3 is made up of 15 amino acids. CDR3: CASSLSSVSGNTIYF. CDR3 sequence (DNA): TGCGCCAGCAGCTTGTCGAGTGTCTCTGGAAACACCATATATTTT.

This clone was detected once. The J gene is TRBJ1-1, the V gene TRBV30; D is undetermined. Between the trimmed V and J ends, which lost 2 bases and 5 bases, there was a span of 6 bases. Germline V lookup: CDR1 GTSNPN, CDR2 SVGIG (reference sequence). The CDR3 length is 11 residues. CDR3 DNA: TGTGCCTGGAGTCGGGGAACTGAAGCTTTCTTT. Translating gives CAWSRGTEAFF.